This TCR beta chain was found in a study of T-cell reconstitution after alpha-beta-depleted transplantation in children. General study results and limits: Some patients' high day-60 TCRbeta diversity was traced to surviving recipient T cells and thymic progenitors. Diversity and T-cell counts at one year after transplant derived mostly from new T cells.

The CDR3 covers 13 residues. Losses at the gene ends were 6 bases for V and 2 bases for J; bases not matched to a gene: 5. The germline CDR1 and CDR2 sequences are DFQATT and SNEGSKA (reference sequence). Unique molecular identifiers tagged the TCRbeta library. TCRdb called the PCR reads again in MiXCR, with one record for every CDR3 protein. The sample gives 190,000 or so distinct CDR3 sequences, approximately 6.8% of which show up once; roughly 4.5% is in the top ten. The table lists this clonotype with many counts. Its antigen is undetermined. The sequence derives from a girl under three years old with combined immunodeficiency, due to receive a stem cell transplant. The sequencing here drew on PBMCs, taken before TCRalphabeta/CD19-depleted stem cell transplant. This sequence joins TRBV20-1 and TRBJ2-7, with 9 bases fitting TRBD1. DNA for the CDR3: TGCAGTGCCGGGACAGGGACCCCCTACGAGCAGTACTTC. This sequence encodes CSAGTGTPYEQYF.